Listed here is a single TCR beta chain. Profiled with immunoSEQ multiplex PCR; TCRdb holds only in-frame clones, not every one. The sample carries 30,000 to 40,000 clones, about 90% recorded once. The CDR3 runs 14 residues. V lost 4 bases and J lost 7; bases outside the gene matches: 4. CDR1 is LGHNA and CDR2 is YNFKEQ in the germline V gene. The source of the sample is a study of T cell changes during pregnancy in multiple sclerosis. Material: CD4+ T cells from peripheral blood mononuclear cells, obtained in the third trimester of pregnancy. The source of this sequence is a female donor in good health, enrolled as a control in a pregnancy study. The rearrangement uses TRBV4-2 and TRBJ2-2; 9 bases line up with TRBD1. The CDR3 DNA sequence: TGTGCCAGCAGCCGCGGACAGGGGAGCGGGGAGCTGTTTTTT. Translated: CASSRGQGSGELFF.